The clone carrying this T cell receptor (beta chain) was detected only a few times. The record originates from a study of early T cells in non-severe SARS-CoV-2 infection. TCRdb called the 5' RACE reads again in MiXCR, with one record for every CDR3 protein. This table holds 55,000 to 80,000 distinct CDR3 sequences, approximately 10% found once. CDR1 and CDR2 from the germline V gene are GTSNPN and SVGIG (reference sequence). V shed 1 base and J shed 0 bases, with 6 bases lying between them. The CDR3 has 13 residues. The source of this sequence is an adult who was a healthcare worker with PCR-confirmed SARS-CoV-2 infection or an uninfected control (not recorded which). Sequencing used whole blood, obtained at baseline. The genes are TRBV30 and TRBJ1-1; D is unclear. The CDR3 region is CAWSGRMNTEAFF. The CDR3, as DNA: TGTGCCTGGAGTGGAAGGATGAACACTGAAGCTTTCTTT.